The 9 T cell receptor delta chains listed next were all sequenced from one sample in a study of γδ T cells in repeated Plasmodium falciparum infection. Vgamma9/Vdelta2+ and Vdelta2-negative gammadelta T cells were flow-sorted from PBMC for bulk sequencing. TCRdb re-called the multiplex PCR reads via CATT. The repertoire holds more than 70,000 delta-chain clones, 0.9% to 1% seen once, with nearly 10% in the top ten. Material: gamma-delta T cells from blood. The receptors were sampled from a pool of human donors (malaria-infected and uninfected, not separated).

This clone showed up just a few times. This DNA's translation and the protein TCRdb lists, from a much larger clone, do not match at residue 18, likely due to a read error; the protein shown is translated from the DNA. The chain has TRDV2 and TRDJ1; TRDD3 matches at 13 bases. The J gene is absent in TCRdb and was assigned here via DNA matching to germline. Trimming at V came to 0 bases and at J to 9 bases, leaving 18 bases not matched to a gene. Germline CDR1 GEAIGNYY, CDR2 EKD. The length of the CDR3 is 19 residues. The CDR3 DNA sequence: TGTGCCTGTGACACCCTAACGACTGGGGGATACGGCTTGACAGCACAACTCATCTTT. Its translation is CACDTLTTGGYGLTAQLIF.

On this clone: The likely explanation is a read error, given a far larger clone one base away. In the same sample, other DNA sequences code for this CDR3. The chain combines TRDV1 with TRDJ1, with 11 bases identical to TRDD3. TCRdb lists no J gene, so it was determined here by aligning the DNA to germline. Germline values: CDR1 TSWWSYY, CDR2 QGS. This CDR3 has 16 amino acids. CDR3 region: CALGELNWGITDKLIF. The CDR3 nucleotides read TGCGCTCTTGGGGAGCTCAACTGGGGGATAACCGATAAACTCATCTTT.

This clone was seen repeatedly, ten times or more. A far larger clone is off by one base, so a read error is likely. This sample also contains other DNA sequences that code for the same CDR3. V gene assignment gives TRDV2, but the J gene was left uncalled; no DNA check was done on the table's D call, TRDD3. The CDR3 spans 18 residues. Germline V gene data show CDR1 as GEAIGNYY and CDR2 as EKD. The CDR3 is CACVHRGTRSWDTRQMFF. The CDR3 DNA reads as TGTGCCTGTGTACACCGCGGGACACGCTCCTGGGACACCCGACAGATGTTCTTC.

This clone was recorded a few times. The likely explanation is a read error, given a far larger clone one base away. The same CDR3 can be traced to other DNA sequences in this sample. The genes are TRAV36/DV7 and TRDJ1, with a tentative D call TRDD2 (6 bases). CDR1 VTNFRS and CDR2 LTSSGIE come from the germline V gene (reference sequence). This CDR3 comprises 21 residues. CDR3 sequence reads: CAVVIFLPTGFDPKVTDKLIF. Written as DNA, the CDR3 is TGTGCTGTGGTAATCTTCCTGCCTACGGGATTTGATCCGAAAGTCACCGACAAACTCATCTTT.

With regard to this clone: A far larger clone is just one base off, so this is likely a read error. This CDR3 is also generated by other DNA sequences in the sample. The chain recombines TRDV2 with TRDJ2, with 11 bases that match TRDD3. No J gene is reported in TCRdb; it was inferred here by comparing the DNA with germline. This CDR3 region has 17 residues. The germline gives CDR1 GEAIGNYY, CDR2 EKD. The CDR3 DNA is TGCGCCTGTGACGTCGACTGGGGGATAAGGTTGACAGCACAACTCTTCTTT. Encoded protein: CACDVDWGIRLTAQLFF.

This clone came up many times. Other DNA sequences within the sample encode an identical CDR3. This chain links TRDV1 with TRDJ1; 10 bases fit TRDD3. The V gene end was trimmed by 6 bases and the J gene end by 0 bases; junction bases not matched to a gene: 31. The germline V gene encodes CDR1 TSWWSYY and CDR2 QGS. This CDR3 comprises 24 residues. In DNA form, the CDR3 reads TGTGCTCTTGGTGGATCACTTCCTACGACAGTAACTGGGGGATTCAAATCGTACACCGATAAACTCATCTTT. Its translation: CALGGSLPTTVTGGFKSYTDKLIF.

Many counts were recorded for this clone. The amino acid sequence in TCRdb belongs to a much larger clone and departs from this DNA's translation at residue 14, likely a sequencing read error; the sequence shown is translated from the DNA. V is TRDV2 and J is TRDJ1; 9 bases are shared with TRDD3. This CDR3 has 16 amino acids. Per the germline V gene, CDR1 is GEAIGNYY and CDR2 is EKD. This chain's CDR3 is CACVSTGGAYTDKPIF. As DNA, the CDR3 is TGTGCCTGTGTCAGTACTGGGGGAGCGTACACCGATAAACCCATCTTT.

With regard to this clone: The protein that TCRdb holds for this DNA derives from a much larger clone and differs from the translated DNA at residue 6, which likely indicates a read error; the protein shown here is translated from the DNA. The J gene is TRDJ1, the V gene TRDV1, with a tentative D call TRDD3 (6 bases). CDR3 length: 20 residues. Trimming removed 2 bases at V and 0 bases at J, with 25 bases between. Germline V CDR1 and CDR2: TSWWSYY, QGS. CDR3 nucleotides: TGTGCTCTTGGGGAAGCGAAATCCCGCTCGCCTGGGGAGTACACCGATAAACTCATCTTT. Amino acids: CALGEAKSRSPGEYTDKLIF.

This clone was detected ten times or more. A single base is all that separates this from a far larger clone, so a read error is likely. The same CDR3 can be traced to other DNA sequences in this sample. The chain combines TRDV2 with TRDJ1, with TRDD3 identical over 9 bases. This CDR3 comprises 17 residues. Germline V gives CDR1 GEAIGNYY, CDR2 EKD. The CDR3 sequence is CACDPLGDMDYTDKLIF. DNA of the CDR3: TGTGCCTGTGACCCGTTGGGGGATATGGACTACACCGATAAACTCATCTTC.